These T cell receptor beta chains were read from a single sample in a study of blood T cell repertoires in COVID-19. Profiling relied on immunoSEQ multiplex PCR, and the TCRdb table lists in-frame clones only, not all of them. Of more than 200,000 clones listed, roughly nine tenths are singletons. Sample: peripheral blood. These receptors came from a woman between 45 and 65 years old with acute or convalescent COVID-19. Each CDR3 is given with its conserved first and last residue. A D gene is named only where the DNA matches it firmly. The size entry is marked missing in some rows and otherwise reads once, few, many or a size class.

v_gene	j_gene	abundance	d_gene	CDR3nt	CDR3aa
TRBV30	TRBJ1-3	NA	NA	TGTGCCTGGAGTGATAAGGGAGCTGGAAACACCATATATTTT	CAWSDKGAGNTIYF
TRBV19	TRBJ2-1	NA	NA	TGTGCCAGTAGTATCACAGGCCACGGTTCTTGGAATGAGCAGTTCTTC	CASSITGHGSWNEQFF
TRBV5-1	TRBJ1-1	once	TRBD1	TGCGCCAGCAGCCTGGTACCCGGGACAGGGGAAGACACTGAAGCTTTCTTT	CASSLVPGTGEDTEAFF
TRBV19	TRBJ2-3	NA	TRBD1	TGTGCCAGTAGGTTACAGGGGGCTCGCACAGATACGCAGTATTTT	CASRLQGARTDTQYF
TRBV30	TRBJ1-2	NA	TRBD1	TGTGCCTGGGCCCCCGGGACAGGGTTAGGGGGTTACTATGGCTACACCTTC	CAWAPGTGLGGYYGYTF
TRBV7-9	TRBJ2-7	once	NA	TGTGCCAGCAGCCCAGTAACCGCCGAGCAGTACTTC	CASSPVTAEQYF
TRBV13	TRBJ2-7	once	TRBD1	TGTGCCAGCAGCTCCTCAGGGGGACGGGAGCAGTACTTC	CASSSSGGREQYF
TRBV2	TRBJ1-5	NA	TRBD1	TGTGCTAGCCGGGACAGGGGTTTACAGCCCCAGCATTTT	CASRDRGLQPQHF
TRBV5-4	TRBJ2-1	NA	TRBD1	TGTGCCAGCAGCTTGGTCAGGGGGCCCTACAATGAGCAGTTCTTC	CASSLVRGPYNEQFF
TRBV6-6	TRBJ1-5	NA	TRBD1	TGTGCCAGCAGTACCGGACAGGGGAGGGGAGAACAGCCCCAGCATTTT	CASSTGQGRGEQPQHF